What follows are 18 T cell receptor beta chains derived from one specimen sequenced in a study of low-dose radiotherapy and immunotherapy resistance in tumors. With a V-primer adapter and a constant-region primer, TCRs were amplified for approximately 20 PCR cycles. From the reads, TCRdb called clonotypes with MiXCR, one entry per CDR3 protein. The sample lists fewer than 60,000 distinct CDR3 sequences; 12% were seen once. The time point: before trial treatment. The material was PBMCs, obtained before treatment. The receptors here all came from a female donor with ovarian cancer.

This clonotype was seen only a few times. The gene calls are TRBV5-1 and TRBJ2-3; D is uncertain. This CDR3 is 14 amino acids long. V was shortened by 4 bases and J by 4 bases, with 13 bases between the two germline ends. Germline lookup yields CDR1 SGHRS and CDR2 YFSETQ. CDR3 sequence reads: CASSPEVVADTQYF. The CDR3 region has the DNA TGCGCCAGCAGCCCTGAGGTGGTTGCAGATACGCAGTATTTT.

This clonotype showed up many times. The chain has TRBV3-1 and TRBJ2-6; D is ambiguous. Germline V gene lookup returns CDR1 LGHDT and CDR2 YNNKEL (reference sequence). The V end was cut by 4 bases, the J end by 1 base, with 8 bases between. CDR3 size: 15 residues. The CDR3 region has the DNA TGTGCCAGCAGCCCCTACCGATCTGGGGCCAACGTCCTGACTTTC. Its translation is CASSPYRSGANVLTF.

This clonotype has at least ten counts. The chain carries TRBV28 and TRBJ1-5, with D uncertain. The CDR3 loop spans 15 amino acids. The germline CDR1 and CDR2 sequences are MDHEN and SYDVKM. V shed 3 bases and J shed 0 bases, with 9 bases lying between them. This CDR3 reads CASSFLRNSNQPQHF. CDR3 bases: TGTGCCAGCAGTTTCCTCAGGAATAGCAATCAGCCCCAGCATTTT.

Notes on this clonotype: Given a far larger clone just one base away, this is likely a sequencing read error. This chain connects TRBV20-1 to TRBJ2-3; tentatively, D is TRBD2 (5 bases). The end of the DNA fits TRBJ2-1 better, so the J call may be wrong. Looked up from germline, CDR1 is DFQATT and CDR2 is SNEGSKA (reference sequence). The CDR3 loop spans 14 amino acids. The CDR3 region is CSAEPPMIAGEQFF. CDR3 sequence (DNA): TGCAGTGCTGAACCTCCGATGATCGCGGGTGAGCAGTTCTTC.

This clonotype showed up just once. The chain joins TRBV28 to TRBJ2-1, with 11 bases fitting TRBD1. The CDR3 consists of 14 residues. Germline lookup yields CDR1 MDHEN and CDR2 SYDVKM. Trimming took 7 bases from V and 6 from J; bases not matched to a gene: 5. For the CDR3, the DNA is TGTGCCAGCACAGATGGGACAGGGGGCAATGAGCAGTTCTTC. Amino acid sequence: CASTDGTGGNEQFF.

Ten or more counts support this clonotype. V is TRBV30 and J is TRBJ2-7; 10 bases align to TRBD2. The CDR3 consists of 15 residues. V shed 0 bases and J 2 bases; nucleotides not matched to a gene: 4. Germline lookup yields CDR1 GTSNPN and CDR2 SVGIG (reference sequence). The CDR3 protein is CAWSVLAGPPYEQYF. CDR3 coding DNA: TGTGCCTGGAGTGTACTAGCGGGGCCCCCCTACGAGCAGTACTTC. The variable domain in full, with the rest retrieved from reference TRBV30 and TRBJ2-7, is SQTIHQWPATLVQPVGSPLSLECTVEGTSNPNLYWYRQAAGRGLQLLFYSVGIGQISSEVPQNLSASRPQDRQFILSSKKLLLSDSGFYLCAWSVLAGPPYEQYFGPGTRLTVT.

In its sample, this clonotype was seen many times. The chain uses TRBV5-1 and TRBJ2-7; D is undetermined. The CDR3 has 16 residues. Trimming took off 4 bases at V and 0 bases at J, with 17 bases between the two ends. CDR1 is SGHRS and CDR2 is YFSETQ in the germline V gene. In nucleotides, the CDR3 is TGCGCCAGCAGCCCGGGCCGAGACCTTTCCTCCTACGAGCAGTACTTC. It codes for CASSPGRDLSSYEQYF.

The rearrangement joins TRBV12-5 to TRBJ1-1; no clear D. V lost 6 bases and J lost 6, with 11 bases in between. The germline CDR1 and CDR2 sequences are LGHNT and FRNRAP. CDR3 length equals 12 residues. The CDR3 DNA sequence: TGTGCTAGTGGCAACGATGTACCTGAAGCTTTCTTT. It encodes CASGNDVPEAFF.

This clonotype was seen a handful of times. The rearrangement joins TRBV2 to TRBJ2-7; tentative D call: TRBD2 (6 bases). CDR1 SNHLY and CDR2 FYNNEI come from the germline V gene. CDR3 length: 13 amino acids. V lost 8 bases to trimming and J lost 12 bases, with 23 bases between them. CDR3: CASGGDVVRVTYF. The DNA of the CDR3 is TGTGCCAGCGGCGGGGACGTGGTCCGAGTAACGTACTTC.

In its sample, this clonotype was seen many times. The chain joins TRBV4-1 to TRBJ2-4; TRBD1 matches at 7 bases. The CDR3 length is 14 residues. The ends lost 0 bases at V and 12 bases at J; junction bases unmatched: 8. From germline, CDR1 is MGHRA and CDR2 YSYEKL. The CDR3 spells CASSQDLNRGAQYF. CDR3 nucleotides: TGCGCCAGCAGCCAAGATCTTAACAGGGGAGCTCAGTACTTC.

Points on this clonotype: A far more abundant clone sits one base away, making this likely a read error. The V call is TRBV13, the J call TRBJ2-1, with TRBD1 as a possible D gene (5 bases). V lost 6 bases and J lost 0, with 6 bases in between. The CDR3 is made up of 13 amino acids. From germline, CDR1 is PRHDT and CDR2 FYEKMQ (reference sequence). CDR3 coding DNA: TGTGCCAGCAGTGGGGCCTCCTACAATGAGCAGTTCTTC. Its protein is CASSGASYNEQFF.

By frequency in the sample, this clonotype is medium-sized. This rearrangement joins TRBV6-2 or TRBV6-3 to TRBJ2-7, with TRBD1 matching 7 bases. Per germline, CDR1 MNHEY and CDR2 SVGEGT. V shed 6 bases, J shed 4 bases, and the junction held 6 bases outside the gene matches. The CDR3 runs 13 residues. The CDR3 nucleotides read TGTGCCAGCAGCCGACCGGGACAGTACGAGCAGTACTTC. Translating it yields CASSRPGQYEQYF.

The table lists this clonotype with many counts. The chain carries TRBV19 and TRBJ2-4; TRBD1 might be the D (5 bases). Trimming removed 6 bases at V and 0 bases at J, with 9 bases between. The germline gives CDR1 LNHDA, CDR2 SQIVND (reference sequence). This CDR3 comprises 14 residues. In nucleotides, the CDR3 is TGTGCCAGTAGCAGCAGGGTAGCCAAAAACATTCAGTACTTC. Residues: CASSSRVAKNIQYF.

There are many counts of this clonotype. CDR3 in amino acids: CASSLMGAGTEAFF. The CDR3 DNA reads as TGTGCCAGCAGCTTAATGGGGGCTGGGACTGAAGCTTTCTTT. The genes are TRBV7-3 and TRBJ1-1; D is possibly TRBD1 (6 bases). With 1 base removed from V and 5 bases from J, the gap between germline ends came to 11 bases. Germline CDR1 is SGHTA and CDR2 is FQGTGA. The CDR3 consists of 14 residues.

This clonotype was found many times. The gene calls are TRBV28 and TRBJ2-7, with TRBD1 as a possible D gene (6 bases). Germline CDR1 reads MDHEN; CDR2 reads SYDVKM. Trimming removed 5 bases at V and 7 bases at J, with 12 bases between. The length of the CDR3 is 12 residues. As DNA, the CDR3 is TGTGCCAGCAGTGTAGGGCAGGGGGAGCAGTACTTC. Its translation is CASSVGQGEQYF.

Ten or more counts support this clonotype. The rearrangement links TRBV5-1 to TRBJ2-2, with D perhaps matching TRBD2 (5 bases). Germline CDR1 and CDR2: SGHRS and YFSETQ. V dropped 5 bases and J dropped 4 bases, with 15 bases sitting between them. The CDR3 spans 15 residues. CDR3 sequence reads: CASSPRVFGTGELFF. CDR3 bases: TGCGCCAGCAGTCCGAGGGTATTCGGCACCGGGGAGCTGTTTTTT. Full variable domain (rest looked up from reference TRBV5-1 and TRBJ2-2): KAGVTQTPRYLIKTRGQQVTLSCSPISGHRSVSWYQQTPGQGLQFLFEYFSETQRNKGNFPGRFSGRQFSNSRSEMNVSTLELGDSALYLCASSPRVFGTGELFFGEGSRLTVL.

In this sample, this clonotype turned up many times. The rearrangement links TRBV19 to TRBJ2-2, with D hard to call. The CDR3 contains 15 residues. Trimming took 7 bases from V and 0 from J, leaving 12 bases between them. Germline lookup yields CDR1 LNHDA and CDR2 SQIVND (reference sequence). CDR3 protein: CASTSHSANTGELFF. The CDR3 nucleotides read TGTGCCAGTACCAGCCACAGCGCGAACACCGGGGAGCTGTTTTTT.

The rearrangement joins TRBV20-1 to TRBJ1-2; a possible D gene is TRBD1 (5 bases). Per the germline V gene, CDR1 is DFQATT and CDR2 is SNEGSKA (reference sequence). This CDR3 comprises 16 residues. V lost 5 bases, J lost 4 bases, and 23 bases lay in between. The chain's CDR3 is CSAYTTGPSNSYGYTF. The CDR3 nucleotides read TGCAGTGCTTACACCACGGGACCGTCGAACTCCTATGGCTACACCTTC.